A single sample is the source of the 20 T cell receptor beta chains below, sequenced in a study of regulatory T cells in long-lasting Graves disease. Stated time point: persistent/refractory GD, antithyroid drugs over 5 years with positive TRAb. The TCR library was made from RNA extracted from PBMCs. Construction of TCR beta libraries relied on iRepertoire HTBI primers and on Arm-PCR targeting CDR3 regions. TCRdb re-called the multiplex PCR reads through MiXCR, storing one row per CDR3 protein. The sample contains 500,000 to 800,000 distinct CDR3 sequences, 30% of which appear only once. Sequenced material: peripheral blood mononuclear cells (PBMCs), taken when the disease was refractory, from a patient treated with antithyroid drugs. The receptors were sampled from a female donor with Graves disease.

This clonotype was seen a few times. The chain recombines TRBV20-1 with TRBJ1-1, with D maybe TRBD1 (5 bases). The CDR3 extends over 15 amino acids. The V and J ends lost 3 bases and 6 bases respectively, with 20 bases between them. The germline V gene has CDR1 DFQATT and CDR2 SNEGSKA (reference sequence). The CDR3 loop is CSASTQQATRAEAFF. The CDR3 nucleotides are TGCAGTGCTAGTACGCAACAGGCGACTCGGGCTGAAGCTTTCTTT.

The V and J genes are TRBV6-2 or TRBV6-3 and TRBJ1-3, with 7 bases aligning to TRBD1. Germline CDR1 MNHEY, CDR2 SVGEGT. V lost 2 bases, J lost 0 bases, and 4 bases stayed unmatched. There are 16 residues in the CDR3. The CDR3 loop is CASSYGRGSSGNTIYF. The DNA for the CDR3 is TGTGCCAGCAGTTACGGCAGGGGGTCCTCTGGAAACACCATATATTTT.

On this clonotype itself: A much more abundant neighbour one base away suggests this may be a read error. The gene calls are TRBV6-1 and TRBJ1-1, with 7 bases that match TRBD1. Germline CDR1 is MNHNS and CDR2 is SASEGT. This CDR3 is built from 15 residues. DNA for the CDR3: TGTGCCAGCAGTCTTCGGACAGGACGGAACACTGAAGCTCTCTTT. This gives the protein CASSLRTGRNTEALF.

Comments on this clonotype: The junction departs from the called germline gene at one end, perhaps through a read error. V usage is TRBV30 and J usage is TRBJ1-5; D is ambiguous. The germline V gene has CDR1 GTSNPN and CDR2 SVGIG (reference sequence). The CDR3 is 12 residues long. CDR3 region: CTWMMDNQPQHF. In nucleotides, the CDR3 is TGTACCTGGATGATGGACAATCAGCCCCAGCATTTT.

This clonotype was found a few times. The chain has TRBV12-3 or TRBV12-4 and TRBJ1-6; possible D gene TRBD1, 5 bases. V lost 2 bases, J lost 6 bases, and 14 bases lay in between. The CDR3 contains 16 residues. The CDR3 sequence: CASSLFRAGFNSPLHF. In DNA form, the CDR3 reads TGTGCCAGCAGTTTATTCAGGGCAGGGTTTAATTCACCCCTCCACTTT.

The chain links TRBV7-3 to TRBJ2-5; D possibly corresponds to TRBD1 (5 bases). The CDR3 consists of 19 residues. V lost 1 base and J 2 bases, leaving 23 bases between the germline ends. Germline-derived CDR1 and CDR2 are SGHTA and FQGTGA. The CDR3 nucleotides read TGTGCCAGCAGCTTAAGGGGCAGCGAATATACCCTCGCACAAGAGACCCAGTACTTC. Translating gives CASSLRGSEYTLAQETQYF.

This clonotype was observed a few times. The rearrangement uses TRBV7-9 and TRBJ1-2; 10 bases map to TRBD1. Per germline, CDR1 SEHNR and CDR2 FQNEAQ (reference sequence). The CDR3 is made up of 18 amino acids. J was trimmed by 3 bases and V by 2 bases; bases with no gene match: 12. CDR3 region: CASSLWGSRDRGDYGYTF. CDR3 in DNA: TGTGCCAGCAGCTTATGGGGGAGCCGGGACAGGGGAGACTATGGCTACACCTTC. The full variable domain, completed using reference TRBV7-9 and TRBJ1-2, is DTGVSQNPRHKITKRGQNVTFRCDPISEHNRLYWYRQTLGQGPEFLTYFQNEAQLEKSRLLSDRFSAERPKGSFSTLEIQRTEQGDSAMYLCASSLWGSRDRGDYGYTFGSGTRLTVV.

In its sample, this clonotype was seen a few times. The chain is built from TRBV9 and TRBJ1-1; D unclear. The CDR3 is made up of 13 amino acids. CDR1 SGDLS and CDR2 YYNGEE come from the germline V gene. V dropped 0 bases and J dropped 5 bases, with 8 bases sitting between them. In DNA form, the CDR3 reads TGTGCCAGCAGCGTAGCGATCCATACTGAAGCTTTCTTT. This encodes CASSVAIHTEAFF.

This clonotype was detected only a few times. The J gene is TRBJ1-2, the V gene TRBV3-1; D remains ambiguous. Germline CDR1 is LGHDT and CDR2 is YNNKEL (reference sequence). Trimming removed 0 bases at V and 3 bases at J, with 17 bases between. The CDR3 runs to 17 residues. CDR3 amino acids: CASSQDRKGPVHYGYTF. The CDR3 DNA is TGTGCCAGCAGCCAAGATCGTAAGGGCCCGGTCCACTATGGCTACACCTTC.

The rearrangement joins TRBV3-1 to TRBJ2-7, with D tentatively TRBD1 or TRBD2 (6 bases each). With 4 bases removed from V and 0 bases from J, the gap between germline ends came to 13 bases. CDR3 length equals 15 residues. CDR1 is LGHDT and CDR2 is YNNKEL in the germline V gene (reference sequence). This chain's CDR3 is CASSRGRTDSYEQYF. Written as DNA, the CDR3 is TGTGCCAGCAGCCGGGGGAGGACAGACTCCTACGAGCAGTACTTC.

This clonotype was seen at least ten times. V is TRBV28 and J is TRBJ1-2, with 10 bases matching TRBD1. The V gene end was trimmed by 10 bases and the J gene end by 14 bases; junction bases not matched to a gene: 13. The CDR3 extends over 12 amino acids. Germline CDR1 is MDHEN and CDR2 is SYDVKM. The CDR3 nucleotides read TGTGCCACTCTGAGGGACAGGGGCCCACTTACCTTC. It translates to CATLRDRGPLTF.

The J gene is TRBJ1-2, the V gene TRBV15, with TRBD1 identical over 9 bases. This CDR3 is 14 amino acids long. Per germline, CDR1 LNHNV and CDR2 YYDKDF (reference sequence). V was pared by 5 bases and J by 4 bases, with 5 bases of the junction left unmatched. CDR3 amino acids: CATSQTGGPYGYTF. The CDR3, as DNA: TGTGCCACCAGCCAAACAGGGGGCCCCTATGGCTACACCTTC.

The gene calls are TRBV20-1 and TRBJ2-7, with D perhaps TRBD2 (7 bases). Germline V CDR1 and CDR2: DFQATT, SNEGSKA (reference sequence). There are 15 residues in the CDR3. Trimming shortened V by 4 bases and J by 5 bases, and 21 bases separated the two germline ends. CDR3 DNA: TGCAGTGCTACGATCCTGGGGGGGCGATTTGACGAGCAGTACTTC. Its translation is CSATILGGRFDEQYF.

This clonotype appeared a few times. The chain recombines TRBV2 with TRBJ2-7; D is perhaps TRBD1 (5 bases). CDR1 and CDR2 from the germline V gene are SNHLY and FYNNEI. The V end was cut by 8 bases, the J end by 1 base, with 18 bases between. The CDR3 has 15 residues. The CDR3 DNA sequence: TGTGCCAGCCCCAAGGGCAGGGCTGGGTCCTACGAGCAGTACTTC. Its protein is CASPKGRAGSYEQYF.

Only a few counts were recorded for this clonotype. V is TRBV12-5 and J is TRBJ1-1; no clear D. The CDR3 is 15 amino acids. From germline, CDR1 is LGHNT and CDR2 FRNRAP. Between the trimmed V and J ends, which lost 1 base and 2 bases, there was a span of 11 bases. The CDR3 DNA reads as TGTGCTAGTGGTTTGGAAAACGGACGCAACACTGAAGCTTTCTTT. Translating it yields CASGLENGRNTEAFF.

V is TRBV3-1 and J is TRBJ2-5; the match to TRBD2 covers 10 bases. Germline-derived CDR1 and CDR2 are LGHDT and YNNKEL (reference sequence). V was clipped by 1 base and J by 2 bases; unmatched bases: 1. This CDR3 region has 15 residues. CDR3 sequence: CASSQASGGQETQYF. The CDR3 DNA sequence: TGTGCCAGCAGCCAAGCTAGCGGGGGACAAGAGACCCAGTACTTC.

The table lists this clonotype with a few counts. The chain uses TRBV5-6 and TRBJ2-6; 8 bases are shared with TRBD1. Germline V gene lookup returns CDR1 SGHDT and CDR2 YYEEEE. This CDR3 is built from 19 residues. Losses at the gene ends were 0 bases for V and 0 bases for J; bases not matched to a gene: 8. Here the CDR3 DNA reads TGTGCCAGCAGCTTGGGCCCGGGACAGGAATACTCTGGGGCCAACGTCCTGACTTTC. It encodes CASSLGPGQEYSGANVLTF. The whole variable domain, filled in from reference TRBV5-6 and TRBJ2-6, reads DAGVTQSPTHLIKTRGQQVTLRCSPKSGHDTVSWYQQALGQGPQFIFQYYEEEERQRGNFPDRFSGHQFPNYSSELNVNALLLGDSALYLCASSLGPGQEYSGANVLTFGAGSRLTVL.

V is TRBV6-1 and J is TRBJ1-2, with 7 bases that match TRBD1. Germline V gives CDR1 MNHNS, CDR2 SASEGT. The CDR3 is 13 amino acids. V lost 6 bases and J lost 8; bases outside the gene matches: 9. The CDR3 DNA is TGTGCCAGCAGGTCGACAGGGTTCGGCGGCTACACCTTC. As protein: CASRSTGFGGYTF.

This clonotype has at least ten counts. This CDR3 reads CASSYVRGTGTSGANVLTF. The CDR3 DNA sequence: TGTGCCAGCAGTTACGTTAGGGGGACAGGGACCTCTGGGGCCAACGTCCTGACTTTC. The chain joins TRBV6-5 to TRBJ2-6, with 9 bases identical to TRBD1. Germline assignment: CDR1 MNHEY and CDR2 SVGAGI. The CDR3 spans 19 residues. The trim removed 2 bases at V and 0 bases at J, leaving 8 bases unmatched.

The chain uses TRBV6-4 and TRBJ2-6, with a tentative D call TRBD2 (5 bases). Germline CDR1 MRHNA, CDR2 SNTAGT. This CDR3 comprises 18 residues. Trimming took off 6 bases at V and 2 bases at J, with 20 bases between the two ends. The CDR3 sequence: CASRPPFTGSAGANVLTF. The CDR3 DNA follows: TGTGCCAGCAGGCCCCCTTTTACGGGAAGTGCTGGGGCCAACGTCCTGACTTTC.